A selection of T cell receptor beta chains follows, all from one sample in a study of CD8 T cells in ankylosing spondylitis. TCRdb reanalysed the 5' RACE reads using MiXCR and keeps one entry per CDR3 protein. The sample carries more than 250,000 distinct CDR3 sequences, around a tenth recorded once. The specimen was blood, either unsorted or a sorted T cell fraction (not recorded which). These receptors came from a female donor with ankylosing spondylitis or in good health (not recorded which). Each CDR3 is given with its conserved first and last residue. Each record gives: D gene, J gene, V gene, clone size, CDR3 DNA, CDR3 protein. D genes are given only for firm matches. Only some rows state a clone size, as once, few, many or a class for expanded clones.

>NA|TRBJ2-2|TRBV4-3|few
TGCGCCAGCAGCCCCCGGTTAGCAGGTGGCACCGGGGAGCTGTTTTTT
CASSPRLAGGTGELFF
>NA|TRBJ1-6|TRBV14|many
TGTGCCAGCAGCCAAGAGCTTGGGTCACCCCTCCACTTT
CASSQELGSPLHF
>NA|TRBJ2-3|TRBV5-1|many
TGCGCCAGCAGCTTCCTTCGGGCAGATACGCAGTATTTT
CASSFLRADTQYF
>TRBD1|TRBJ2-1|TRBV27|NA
TGTGCCAGCAGTTATGGGACAGGGAAGAGCTCCTACAATGAGCAGTTCTTC
CASSYGTGKSSYNEQFF
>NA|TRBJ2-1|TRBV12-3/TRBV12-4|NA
TGTGCCAGCAGTTTACTCAGGGCGATGAGGAGCTCCTACAATGAGCAGTTCTTC
CASSLLRAMRSSYNEQFF
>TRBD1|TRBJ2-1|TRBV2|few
TGTGCCAGCATCCGGACAGGGGGGAATGAGCAGTTCTTC
CASIRTGGNEQFF
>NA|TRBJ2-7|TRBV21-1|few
TGTGCCACCACGGACAGGGGCTACGAGCAGTACTTC
CATTDRGYEQYF
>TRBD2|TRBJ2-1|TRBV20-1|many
TGCAGTGCTAGCCGGGAGGGCGGAAATGAGCAGTTCTTC
CSASREGGNEQFF
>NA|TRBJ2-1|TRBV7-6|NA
TGTGCCAGCAGCGCAGGAACGCGGAGCTCCTACAATGAGCAGTTCTTC
CASSAGTRSSYNEQFF
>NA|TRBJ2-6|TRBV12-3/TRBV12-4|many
TGTGCCAGCAGTTTCATGTCTGGCAACGTCCTGACTTTC
CASSFMSGNVLTF
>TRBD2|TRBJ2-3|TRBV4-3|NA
TGCGCCAGCAGCCCCGACCCGGCTAGCGGGGGGGATACGCAGTATTTT
CASSPDPASGGDTQYF
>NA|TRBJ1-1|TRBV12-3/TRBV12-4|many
TGTGCCAGCAGTCAAGGGACACTTGAAGCTTTCTTT
CASSQGTLEAFF
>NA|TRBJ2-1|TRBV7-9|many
TGTGCCAGCAGTCCTACCGGGACGGCTAACAATGAGCAGTTCTTC
CASSPTGTANNEQFF
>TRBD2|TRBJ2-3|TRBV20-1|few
TGCAGTCGGGGGGTAACAGATACGCAGTATTTT
CSRGVTDTQYF
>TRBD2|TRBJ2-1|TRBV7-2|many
TGTGCCAGCAGATCTTCAGCGGGAGCCCTCTACAATGAGCAGTTCTTC
CASRSSAGALYNEQFF
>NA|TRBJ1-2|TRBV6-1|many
TGTGCCAGCAGCCTCTCAGGTGGACCGGGACCTAACTATGGCTACACCTTC
CASSLSGGPGPNYGYTF
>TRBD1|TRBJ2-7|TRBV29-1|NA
TGCAGCGTTGAACTCCCGGGACAGGGCTCCTACGAGCAGTACTTC
CSVELPGQGSYEQYF
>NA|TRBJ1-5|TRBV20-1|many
TGCAGTGCTAGAGCAGGCTGGGGCAATCAGCCCCAGCATTTT
CSARAGWGNQPQHF
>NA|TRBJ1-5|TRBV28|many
TGTGCCAGCAGTTTCTCAGACAGGCCCAAACAGCCCCAGCATTTT
CASSFSDRPKQPQHF
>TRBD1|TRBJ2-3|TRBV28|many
TGTGCCAGCAGTTTTATTGCGACAGGGGATCCCACAGATACGCAGTATTTT
CASSFIATGDPTDTQYF
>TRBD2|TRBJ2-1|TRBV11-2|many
TGTGCCAGCAGCTTAATTCAGGGTAGTAGCGGGGCCCTAAATGAGCAGTTCTTC
CASSLIQGSSGALNEQFF
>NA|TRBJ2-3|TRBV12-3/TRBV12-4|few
TGTGCCAGCAGTTTGGGGGTAGTAGGGACAGATACGCAGTATTTT
CASSLGVVGTDTQYF
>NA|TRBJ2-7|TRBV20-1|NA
TGCAGTGCTCCAGACTCGGGAGAGTTTGACGAGCAGTACTTC
CSAPDSGEFDEQYF
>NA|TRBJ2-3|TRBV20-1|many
TGCAGTGCGGTCCCTAGCACAGATACGCAGTATTTT
CSAVPSTDTQYF
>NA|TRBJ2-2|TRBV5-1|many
TGCGCCAGCAGCCCGGACGGGTTGAACACCGGGGAGCTGTTTTTT
CASSPDGLNTGELFF
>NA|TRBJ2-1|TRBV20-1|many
TGCAGTGCTAGGGGCTTTGTGGCCTACAATGAGCAGTTCTTC
CSARGFVAYNEQFF
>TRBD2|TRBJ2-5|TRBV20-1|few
TGCAGTGCTAGACCTCACGGGACTAGCGCTGAGACCCAGTACTTC
CSARPHGTSAETQYF
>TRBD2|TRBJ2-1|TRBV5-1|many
TGCGCCAGCAGATTAATGACTAGCGGGTCCTACAATGAGCAGTTCTTC
CASRLMTSGSYNEQFF
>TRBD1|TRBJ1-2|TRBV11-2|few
TGTGCCAGCAGCCTGCAGGGGGCGCGTGGCTACACCTTC
CASSLQGARGYTF